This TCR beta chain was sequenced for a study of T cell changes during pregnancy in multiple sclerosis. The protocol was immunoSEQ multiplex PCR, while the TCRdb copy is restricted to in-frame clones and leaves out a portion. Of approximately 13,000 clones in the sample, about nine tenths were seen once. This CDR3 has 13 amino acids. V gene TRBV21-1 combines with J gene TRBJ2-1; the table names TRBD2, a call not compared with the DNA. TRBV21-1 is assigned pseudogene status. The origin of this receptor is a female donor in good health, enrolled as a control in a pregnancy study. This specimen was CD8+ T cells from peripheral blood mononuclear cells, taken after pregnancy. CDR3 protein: CASSGLAGQEQFF. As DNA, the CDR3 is TGTGCCAGCAGCGGGCTAGCGGGGCAGGAGCAGTTCTTC.